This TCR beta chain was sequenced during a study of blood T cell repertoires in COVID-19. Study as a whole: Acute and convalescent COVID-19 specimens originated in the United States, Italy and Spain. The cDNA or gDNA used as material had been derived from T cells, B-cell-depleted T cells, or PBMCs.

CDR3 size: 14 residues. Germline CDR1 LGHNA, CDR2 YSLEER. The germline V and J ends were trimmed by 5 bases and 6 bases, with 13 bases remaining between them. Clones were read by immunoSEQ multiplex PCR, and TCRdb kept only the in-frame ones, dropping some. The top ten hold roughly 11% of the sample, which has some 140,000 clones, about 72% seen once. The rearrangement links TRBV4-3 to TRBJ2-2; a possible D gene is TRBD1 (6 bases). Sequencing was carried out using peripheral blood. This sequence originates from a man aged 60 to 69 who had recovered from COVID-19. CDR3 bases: TGCGCCAGCAGCGTACAGGGTTTCGCCGGGGAGCTGTTTTTT. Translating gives CASSVQGFAGELFF.